The next 32 T cell receptor beta chains were all read from a single sample in a study of CD8 T cells in Susac syndrome. Random hexamers were used to reverse transcribe the RNA input (0.5 to 1 ug). Using its own MiXCR run on the immunoSEQ multiplex PCR reads, TCRdb lists one record per CDR3 protein. The sample has 100,000 to 150,000 distinct CDR3 sequences, roughly 96% seen once; the top ten hold around 0.12%. The sequencing sample was made of CD4+ T cells from PBMCs. The receptors come from a human donor in good health.

The chain has TRBV29-1 and TRBJ2-3; the D gene is possibly TRBD2 (6 bases). Germline CDR1 SQVTM, CDR2 ANQGSEA. The CDR3 runs to 10 residues. Between the trimmed V and J ends, which lost 7 bases and 12 bases, there was a span of 14 bases. This CDR3 is CSGGADDQYF. The CDR3 coding sequence is TGCAGCGGCGGGGCAGACGATCAGTATTTT.

This clonotype was seen once. This sequence joins TRBV12-3 or TRBV12-4 and TRBJ2-7; 7 positions match TRBD1. This CDR3 is 15 amino acids long. V lost 6 bases, J lost 4 bases, and 12 bases stayed unmatched. The CDR3 DNA follows: TGTGCCAGCAGCGCAAAGGCCGGGACAGCGTACGAGCAGTACTTC. As protein: CASSAKAGTAYEQYF.

The chain has TRBV3-1 and TRBJ2-7; the D gene could be TRBD1 or TRBD2 (5 bases each). CDR3 length: 13 residues. Looked up from germline, CDR1 is LGHDT and CDR2 is YNNKEL (reference sequence). Trimming removed 0 bases from V and 6 bases from J, with 9 bases in between. The CDR3: CASSQEPGTEQYF. Written as DNA, the CDR3 is TGTGCCAGCAGCCAAGAACCAGGGACCGAGCAGTACTTC.

This sequence joins TRBV7-9 and TRBJ1-2; 10 nucleotides line up with TRBD1. V gave up 5 bases and J gave up 6 bases; unmatched junction bases: 6. Germline CDR1 SEHNR, CDR2 FQNEAQ (reference sequence). CDR3 size: 14 residues. The CDR3 is CASSAGTGDHGYTF. CDR3 DNA sequence: TGTGCCAGCAGCGCCGGGACAGGGGATCATGGCTACACCTTC.

This chain links TRBV18 with TRBJ1-5; D gene ambiguous. This CDR3 has 13 amino acids. The germline V gene encodes CDR1 KGHSH and CDR2 LQKENI. Trimming stripped 6 bases from V and 0 bases from J, with 6 bases between. The CDR3 bases are TGTGCCAGCTCCTTGGATAGCAATCAGCCCCAGCATTTT. Translated: CASSLDSNQPQHF.

In this sample, this clonotype turned up once. The rearrangement links TRBV28 to TRBJ2-5; D uncertain. This CDR3 spans 15 amino acids. Germline V lookup: CDR1 MDHEN, CDR2 SYDVKM. The ends were cut back, 6 bases at V and 3 bases at J, with 17 bases in the middle. The CDR3 region is CASSPLGSLKETQYF. DNA of the CDR3: TGTGCCAGCAGCCCCCTCGGGTCCTTAAAAGAGACCCAGTACTTC.

The chain couples TRBV12-3 or TRBV12-4 to TRBJ2-5; D is perhaps TRBD1 (6 bases). Trimming pared 5 bases from V and 5 bases from J, leaving 15 bases between. CDR3 length: 14 residues. CDR3 residues: CASSPTGPGETQYF. As DNA, the CDR3 is TGTGCCAGCAGTCCAACAGGGCCAGGGGAGACCCAGTACTTC.

This rearrangement joins TRBV15 to TRBJ2-5, with 10 positions matching TRBD2. Germline V gene data show CDR1 as LNHNV and CDR2 as YYDKDF (reference sequence). Trimming cost V 0 bases and J 5 bases; bases outside gene matches: 3. This CDR3 region has 15 residues. The CDR3 region is CATSRDSGRWETQYF. Here the CDR3 DNA reads TGTGCCACCAGCAGAGATAGCGGGAGGTGGGAGACCCAGTACTTC.

The V call is TRBV29-1, the J call TRBJ2-1; a possible D gene is TRBD2 (6 bases). V was clipped by 3 bases and J by 0 bases, with 12 bases between them. The CDR3 length is 15 residues. Germline V gives CDR1 SQVTM, CDR2 ANQGSEA. The CDR3 nucleotides are TGCAGCGTTGAGGGAGGCTTTAGCTCCTACAATGAGCAGTTCTTC. Amino acids: CSVEGGFSSYNEQFF.

The rearrangement joins TRBV29-1 to TRBJ2-5; TRBD2 matches at 12 bases. The germline V gene has CDR1 SQVTM and CDR2 ANQGSEA. V gave up 2 bases and J gave up 6 bases; unmatched junction bases: 4. This CDR3 contains 14 residues. The CDR3 is CSVETSGRIKTQYF. The CDR3 region has the DNA TGCAGCGTTGAAACTAGCGGGAGGATAAAGACCCAGTACTTC.

The CDR3 region is CSVEGVGGPYQETQYF. The CDR3, as DNA: TGCAGCGTTGAAGGCGTCGGGGGGCCGTACCAAGAGACCCAGTACTTC. This chain joins TRBV29-1 and TRBJ2-5, with D possibly matching TRBD2 (7 bases). The CDR3 length is 16 residues. V gave up 1 base and J gave up 0 bases, with 15 bases separating them. Germline V gives CDR1 SQVTM, CDR2 ANQGSEA.

This chain joins TRBV14 and TRBJ2-1; 9 bases are a match to TRBD2. CDR3 length: 14 amino acids. After removal of 9 bases from V and 2 bases from J, the junction contained 5 bases not matched to a gene. Germline lookup yields CDR1 SGHDN and CDR2 FVKESK. This chain's CDR3 is CASATSGTYNEQFF. The DNA of the CDR3 is TGTGCCAGTGCGACTAGCGGAACCTACAATGAGCAGTTCTTC.

The chain recombines TRBV29-1 with TRBJ1-1, with D possibly being TRBD1 (5 bases). The V gene lost 7 bases and the J gene lost 9 bases, with 15 bases spanning the gap. Germline lookup yields CDR1 SQVTM and CDR2 ANQGSEA. CDR3 size: 11 residues. In nucleotides, the CDR3 is TGCAGCGCTGATCAGGGTGGTAAAGCTTTCTTT. Encoded protein: CSADQGGKAFF.

This chain uses TRBV18 with TRBJ1-2; tentatively, D is TRBD1 (5 bases). CDR1 is KGHSH and CDR2 is LQKENI in the germline V gene. Trimming took 6 bases from V and 1 from J, leaving 12 bases between them. The CDR3 sequence is 14 residues long. Written as DNA, the CDR3 is TGTGCCAGCTCCCGTGGGACCGATAACTATGGCTACACCTTC. This gives the protein CASSRGTDNYGYTF. The whole variable domain, filled in from reference TRBV18 and TRBJ1-2, reads NAGVMQNPRHLVRRRGQEARLRCSPMKGHSHVYWYRQLPEEGLKFMVYLQKENIIDESGMPKERFSAEFPKEGPSILRIQQVVRGDSAAYFCASSRGTDNYGYTFGSGTRLTVV.

The rearrangement uses TRBV28 and TRBJ2-7; no reliable D call. This CDR3 is 17 amino acids long. CDR1 is MDHEN, CDR2 SYDVKM, per germline. Trimming shortened V by 4 bases and J by 7 bases, and 26 bases separated the two germline ends. CDR3 amino acids: CASSSRFDMPRLSEQYF. CDR3 coding DNA: TGTGCCAGCAGTTCCCGATTTGATATGCCCCGTCTCTCTGAGCAGTACTTC.

J is TRBJ2-1 and V is TRBV29-1; D not certain. This CDR3 has 12 amino acids. With 1 base removed from V and 3 bases from J, the gap between germline ends came to 4 bases. CDR1 and CDR2 from the germline V gene are SQVTM and ANQGSEA. The CDR3 DNA sequence: TGCAGCGTTGAAGGGGACTACAATGAGCAGTTCTTC. Residues: CSVEGDYNEQFF.

V and J are TRBV18 and TRBJ2-3; D not certain. V lost 3 bases, J lost 1 base, and 11 bases lay in between. The CDR3 has 15 amino acids. CDR1 and CDR2 (germline): KGHSH, LQKENI. The CDR3 bases are TGTGCCAGCTCACCTGTCCAAGTAGGCACAGATACGCAGTATTTT. Its translation is CASSPVQVGTDTQYF. The full variable domain, with the rest looked up from reference TRBV18 and TRBJ2-3, is NAGVMQNPRHLVRRRGQEARLRCSPMKGHSHVYWYRQLPEEGLKFMVYLQKENIIDESGMPKERFSAEFPKEGPSILRIQQVVRGDSAAYFCASSPVQVGTDTQYFGPGTRLTVL.

The chain's CDR3 is CASEKGAGGTYEQYF. In nucleotides, the CDR3 is TGTGCCAGCGAAAAGGGAGCGGGAGGCACCTACGAGCAGTACTTC. This sequence joins TRBV6-6 and TRBJ2-7; 9 bases agree with TRBD2. V shed 8 bases and J 2 bases; nucleotides not matched to a gene: 10. The CDR3 extends over 15 amino acids. Germline V gives CDR1 MNHNY, CDR2 SVGAGI (reference sequence).

This clonotype was picked up one time. The V call is TRBV18, the J call TRBJ1-3; 7 bases agree with TRBD1. The germline gives CDR1 KGHSH, CDR2 LQKENI. There are 15 residues in the CDR3. The trim removed 5 bases at V and 0 bases at J, leaving 4 bases unmatched. CDR3 in DNA: TGTGCCAGCTCATATGACAGGGTCTCTGGAAACACCATATATTTT. Its translation is CASSYDRVSGNTIYF.

The chain combines TRBV30 with TRBJ2-7, with a possible D match to TRBD1 (5 bases). The CDR3 consists of 13 residues. Germline CDR1 reads GTSNPN; CDR2 reads SVGIG (reference sequence). V lost 0 bases to trimming and J lost 5 bases, with 11 bases between them. CDR3 amino acids: CAWSVSGWHEQYF. The CDR3 bases are TGTGCCTGGAGTGTGTCAGGGTGGCACGAGCAGTACTTC.

The CDR3 DNA reads TGCAGCGTTCTTGACCCTCCAGAGACCCAGTACTTC. It yields the protein CSVLDPPETQYF. This chain links TRBV29-1 with TRBJ2-5; D gene ambiguous. Trimming stripped 5 bases from V and 4 bases from J, with 11 bases between. Germline V gives CDR1 SQVTM, CDR2 ANQGSEA. The CDR3 is 12 residues long.

This rearrangement joins TRBV5-4 to TRBJ2-2; D is perhaps TRBD1 (5 bases). From germline, CDR1 is SGHNT and CDR2 YYREEE (reference sequence). CDR3 size: 15 residues. Trimming stripped 3 bases from V and 4 bases from J, with 13 bases between. Written as DNA, the CDR3 is TGTGCCAGCAGCTCTGACAGCGAAGTCACCGGGGAGCTGTTTTTT. As protein: CASSSDSEVTGELFF.

The genes are TRBV6-2 or TRBV6-3 and TRBJ2-7; 11 nucleotides align to TRBD1. Germline CDR1 reads MNHEY; CDR2 reads SVGEGT. Trimming removed 6 bases from V and 2 bases from J; junction bases left unmatched: 3. The length of the CDR3 is 14 residues. The CDR3 protein is CASSGQGAAYEQYF. The CDR3 bases are TGTGCCAGCAGCGGACAGGGGGCGGCCTACGAGCAGTACTTC.

The chain joins TRBV6-1 to TRBJ2-3, with D uncertain. CDR1 and CDR2 from the germline V gene are MNHNS and SASEGT. The CDR3 has 14 residues. Trimming stripped 6 bases from V and 2 bases from J, with 12 bases between. The CDR3 bases are TGTGCCAGCAGCTCCTCTCAAACCACAGATACGCAGTATTTT. Translating it yields CASSSSQTTDTQYF.

The chain joins TRBV7-2 to TRBJ1-5; a possible D gene is TRBD1 (5 bases). CDR1 is SGHTA, CDR2 FQGNSA, per germline. V was pared by 0 bases and J by 4 bases, with 13 bases between. This CDR3 comprises 16 residues. DNA for the CDR3: TGTGCCAGCAGCTTAGCCGGGACGCGTGGGAATCAGCCCCAGCATTTT. As protein: CASSLAGTRGNQPQHF.

The genes are TRBV28 and TRBJ1-2; D unresolved. This CDR3 contains 13 residues. Germline V CDR1 and CDR2: MDHEN, SYDVKM. The V end was cut by 7 bases, the J end by 2 bases, with 11 bases between. The CDR3: CASTETTNYGYTF. CDR3 DNA: TGTGCCAGCACCGAGACAACGAACTATGGCTACACCTTC.

The rearrangement uses TRBV20-1 and TRBJ2-5; D unclear. Germline assignment: CDR1 DFQATT and CDR2 SNEGSKA (reference sequence). Trimming pared 3 bases from V and 5 bases from J, leaving 13 bases between. The CDR3 consists of 13 residues. CDR3 amino acids: CSASGRVSETQYF. The CDR3 bases are TGCAGTGCTAGTGGCCGGGTTTCCGAGACCCAGTACTTC.

The gene calls are TRBV30 and TRBJ2-5, with TRBD2 matching 8 bases. The V gene end was trimmed by 0 bases and the J gene end by 5 bases; junction bases not matched to a gene: 8. The germline V gene has CDR1 GTSNPN and CDR2 SVGIG (reference sequence). The CDR3 runs 15 residues. The CDR3 is CAWSVTAGGPETQYF. The DNA of the CDR3 is TGTGCCTGGAGTGTAACCGCGGGAGGCCCGGAGACCCAGTACTTC.

This rearrangement joins TRBV28 to TRBJ2-7, with TRBD1 identical over 10 bases. V dropped 6 bases and J dropped 4; count of bases not matched to a gene: 6. The CDR3 runs 14 residues. Germline values: CDR1 MDHEN, CDR2 SYDVKM. The CDR3 here is CASSLWDRGYEQYF. The CDR3 coding sequence is TGTGCCAGCAGCTTGTGGGACAGGGGATACGAGCAGTACTTC.

The chain combines TRBV2 with TRBJ1-3, with 9 bases that match TRBD1. The germline V gene has CDR1 SNHLY and CDR2 FYNNEI. The length of the CDR3 is 14 residues. V trimming: 5 bases; J trimming: 2 bases; junction bases outside the gene matches: 1. The CDR3 nucleotides read TGTGCCAGCAGTTGGGACAGGGCTGGAAACACCATATATTTT. Translation: CASSWDRAGNTIYF.

The rearrangement uses TRBV5-1 and TRBJ2-5; 7 nucleotides line up with TRBD1. The V and J ends lost 2 bases and 2 bases, in that order; junction bases with no gene match: 3. Germline loops: CDR1 SGHRS, CDR2 YFSETQ. The CDR3 length is 14 residues. Here the CDR3 reads CASSFSTGQETQYF. In nucleotides, the CDR3 is TGCGCCAGCAGCTTTTCGACAGGGCAAGAGACCCAGTACTTC. Variable domain in full (rest from reference TRBV5-1 and TRBJ2-5): KAGVTQTPRYLIKTRGQQVTLSCSPISGHRSVSWYQQTPGQGLQFLFEYFSETQRNKGNFPGRFSGRQFSNSRSEMNVSTLELGDSALYLCASSFSTGQETQYFGPGTRLLVL.

This chain links TRBV28 with TRBJ2-1; TRBD1 might be the D (5 bases). The CDR3 has 15 amino acids. Between the trimmed V and J ends, which lost 6 bases and 3 bases, there was a span of 15 bases. Germline V gene sequence: CDR1 MDHEN, CDR2 SYDVKM. The CDR3 loop is CASSQGARYYNEQFF. DNA of the CDR3: TGTGCCAGCAGCCAGGGCGCCCGATACTACAATGAGCAGTTCTTC.